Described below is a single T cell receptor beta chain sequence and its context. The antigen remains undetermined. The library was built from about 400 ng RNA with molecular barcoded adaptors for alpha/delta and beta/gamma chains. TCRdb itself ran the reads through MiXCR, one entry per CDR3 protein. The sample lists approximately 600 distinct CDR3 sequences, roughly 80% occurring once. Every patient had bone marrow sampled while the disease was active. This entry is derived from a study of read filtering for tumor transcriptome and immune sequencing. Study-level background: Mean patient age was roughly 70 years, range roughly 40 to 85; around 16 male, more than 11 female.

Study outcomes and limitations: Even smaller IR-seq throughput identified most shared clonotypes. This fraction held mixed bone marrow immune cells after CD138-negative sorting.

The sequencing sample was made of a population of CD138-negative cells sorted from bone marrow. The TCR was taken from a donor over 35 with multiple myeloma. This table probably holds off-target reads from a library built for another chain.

The CDR3 DNA follows: TGCGCCAGCAGCTTTCTCGGACTAGCACCGAATGAGCAGTTCTTC. Its translation is CASSFLGLAPNEQFF. This chain joins TRBV5-1 and TRBJ2-1, with 8 bases that match TRBD2. V trimming: 2 bases; J trimming: 7 bases; junction bases outside the gene matches: 8. Looked up from germline, CDR1 is SGHRS and CDR2 is YFSETQ. CDR3 size: 15 residues.